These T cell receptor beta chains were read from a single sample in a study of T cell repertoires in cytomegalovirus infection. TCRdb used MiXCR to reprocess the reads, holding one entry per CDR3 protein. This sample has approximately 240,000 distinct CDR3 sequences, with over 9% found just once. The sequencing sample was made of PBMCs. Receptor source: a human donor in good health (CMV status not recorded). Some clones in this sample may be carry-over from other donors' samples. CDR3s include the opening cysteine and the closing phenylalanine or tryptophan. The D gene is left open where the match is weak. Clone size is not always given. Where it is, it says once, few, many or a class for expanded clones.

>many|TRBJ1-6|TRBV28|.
TGTGCCAGCACCCGAGGAGGTAGCTCCTATAATTCACCCCTCCACTTT
CASTRGGSSYNSPLHF
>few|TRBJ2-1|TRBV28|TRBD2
TGTGCTATACTAGCGGGAGGATCCTACAATGAGCAGTTCTTC
CAILAGGSYNEQFF
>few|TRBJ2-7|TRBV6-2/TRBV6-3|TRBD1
TGTGCCAGTAGCGACCCAGGGGGATCCTACGAGCAGTACTTC
CASSDPGGSYEQYF
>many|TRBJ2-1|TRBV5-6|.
TGTGCCAGCACCTCTAATGGGCGGCCAGACAATGAGCAGTTCTTC
CASTSNGRPDNEQFF
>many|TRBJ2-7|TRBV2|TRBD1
TGTGCCAGTTCCGGACAGGAGTTCTACGAGCAGTACTTC
CASSGQEFYEQYF
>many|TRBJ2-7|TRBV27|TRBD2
TGTGCCAGCAGTTTATACCGGACTAGCGGTTCCTACGAGCAGTACTTC
CASSLYRTSGSYEQYF
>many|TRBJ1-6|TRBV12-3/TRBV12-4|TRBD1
TGTGCCAGCAGTTTGGTGGGGGACAGCACGTCACCCCTCCACTTT
CASSLVGDSTSPLHF
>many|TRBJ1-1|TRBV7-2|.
TGTGCCAGCAGCTTAGCAGGGGTCCCCGGAGCTTTCTTT
CASSLAGVPGAFF
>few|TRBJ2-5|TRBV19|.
TGTGCCAGTAGTATTTGGCAGAAGCAAGAGACCCAGTACTTC
CASSIWQKQETQYF
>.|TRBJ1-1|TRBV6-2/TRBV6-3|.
TGTGCCAGCACCCGGTTAGGTTTAAACACTGAAGCTTTCTTT
CASTRLGLNTEAFF
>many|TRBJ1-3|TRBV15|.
TGTGCCACCAGTAAAGGGGACCGCATCTCTGGAAACACCATATATTTT
CATSKGDRISGNTIYF
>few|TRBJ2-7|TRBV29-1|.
TGCAGCGTTGTTACTTCAGCCCTCGAGCAGTACTTC
CSVVTSALEQYF
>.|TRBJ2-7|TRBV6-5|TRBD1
TGTGCCAGCAGTTTCCGACAGGGGTCCTACGAGCAGTACTTC
CASSFRQGSYEQYF
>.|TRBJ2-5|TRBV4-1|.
TGCGCCAGCAGCCCCCTCGGAAAGAGGGGGCAAGAGACCCAGTACTTC
CASSPLGKRGQETQYF